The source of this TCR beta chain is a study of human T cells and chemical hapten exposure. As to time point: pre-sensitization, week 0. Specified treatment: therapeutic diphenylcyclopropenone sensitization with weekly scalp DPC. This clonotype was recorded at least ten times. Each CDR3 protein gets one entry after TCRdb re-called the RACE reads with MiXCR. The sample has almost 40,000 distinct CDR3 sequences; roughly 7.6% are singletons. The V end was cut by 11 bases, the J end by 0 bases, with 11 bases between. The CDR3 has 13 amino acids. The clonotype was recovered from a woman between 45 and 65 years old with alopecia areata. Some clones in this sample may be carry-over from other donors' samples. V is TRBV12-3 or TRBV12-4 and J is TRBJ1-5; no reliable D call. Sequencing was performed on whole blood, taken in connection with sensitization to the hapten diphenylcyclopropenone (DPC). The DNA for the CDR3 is TGTGCCTCTGGGAAGTTTAGCAATCAGCCCCAGCATTTT. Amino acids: CASGKFSNQPQHF.